The 13 T cell receptor beta chains presented below share a single source sample, sequenced in a study of shared clonotypes between healthy human individuals. Naive CD8 cells were CD45RO-negative, positively selected for CCR7, excluding terminally differentiated effector memory CD45RA+ cells. Repertoires were generated with immunoSEQ multiplex PCR, while TCRdb's copy carries only in-frame clones and drops some. Among around 1.9 million clones listed, 90% to 95% were seen once. The sequenced sample was naive CD8+ T cells from PBMCs. The receptors shown here come from a man between 18 and 29 years old in good health. Some clones in this sample may be carry-over from other donors' samples.

CDR3 coding DNA: TGTGCCGGACAAGGGACGGGAGCAGCAGTTGAGCAGTTCTTC. Its protein is CAGQGTGAAVEQFF. The J gene is TRBJ2-1, the V gene TRBV2; D may be TRBD2 (6 bases). The CDR3 is 14 amino acids. V was cut by 11 bases and J by 9 bases, with 23 bases left in between. Germline V gene data show CDR1 as SNHLY and CDR2 as FYNNEI. Variable domain in full (rest from reference TRBV2 and TRBJ2-1): EPEVTQTPSHQVTQMGQEVILRCVPISNHLYFYWYRQILGQKVEFLVSFYNNEISEKSEIFDDQFSVERPDGSNFTLKIRSTKLEDSAMYFCAGQGTGAAVEQFFGPGTRLTVL.

The gene calls are TRBV28 and TRBJ2-7; D remains unclear. The V end was cut by 4 bases, the J end by 3 bases, with 19 bases between. The CDR3 has 16 residues. From germline, CDR1 is MDHEN and CDR2 SYDVKM. Here the CDR3 DNA reads TGTGCCAGCAGTTCCGTTGACGGCGCTTACTACTACGAGCAGTACTTC. Protein: CASSSVDGAYYYEQYF.

The V call is TRBV11-2, the J call TRBJ2-2, with D unresolved. This CDR3 spans 15 amino acids. Germline V gene data show CDR1 as SGHAT and CDR2 as FQNNGV. The germline V and J ends were trimmed by 4 bases and 0 bases, with 9 bases remaining between them. CDR3 sequence (DNA): TGTGCCAGCAGCTACCGGCGGTCGAACACCGGGGAGCTGTTTTTT. Translated, it gives CASSYRRSNTGELFF.

This rearrangement joins TRBV11-2 to TRBJ2-1; D remains ambiguous. Germline loops: CDR1 SGHAT, CDR2 FQNNGV. This CDR3 spans 14 amino acids. Between the trimmed V and J ends, which lost 1 base and 6 bases, there was a span of 10 bases. CDR3 protein: CASSLGNSINEQFF. For the CDR3, the DNA is TGTGCCAGCAGCTTAGGTAACAGTATCAATGAGCAGTTCTTC.

A note on this clone: Other DNA sequences in the sample encode the same CDR3. The V call is TRBV19, the J call TRBJ2-1; D possibly corresponds to TRBD1 (6 bases). The CDR3 is 14 amino acids. CDR1 and CDR2 (germline): LNHDA, SQIVND (reference sequence). Trimming removed 5 bases at V and 0 bases at J, with 8 bases between. CDR3 amino acids: CASSLGGSYNEQFF. In DNA, the CDR3 is TGTGCCAGTAGTTTAGGGGGCTCCTACAATGAGCAGTTCTTC.

The chain employs TRBV6-1 and TRBJ1-1, with 9 bases that match TRBD1. CDR1 and CDR2 from the germline V gene are MNHNS and SASEGT. Trimming at V came to 3 bases and at J to 4 bases, leaving 6 bases not matched to a gene. This CDR3 spans 15 amino acids. This CDR3 is CASSDDVTGGTEAFF. The CDR3 DNA reads TGTGCCAGCAGTGATGACGTGACAGGGGGCACTGAAGCTTTCTTT.

The chain has TRBV19 and TRBJ1-4; unclear D gene. Looked up from germline, CDR1 is LNHDA and CDR2 is SQIVND (reference sequence). Trimming took 4 bases from V and 8 from J, leaving 8 bases between them. The CDR3 covers 12 residues. The CDR3 sequence is CASSTGFEKLFF. DNA of the CDR3: TGTGCCAGTAGTACCGGATTCGAAAAACTGTTTTTT.

As for this clone: The same CDR3 also results from other DNA sequences found in this sample. V is TRBV28 and J is TRBJ2-1, with D unresolved. In germline, CDR1 is MDHEN, CDR2 SYDVKM. The CDR3 consists of 12 residues. Deletions cut 6 bases from V and 3 bases from J, with 6 bases between. DNA of the CDR3: TGTGCCAGCAGCCCTAGCTACAATGAGCAGTTCTTC. It is translated as CASSPSYNEQFF. The full variable domain, with the rest looked up from reference TRBV28 and TRBJ2-1, is DVKVTQSSRYLVKRTGEKVFLECVQDMDHENMFWYRQDPGLGLRLIYFSYDVKMKEKGDIPEGYSVSREKKERFSLILESASTNQTSMYLCASSPSYNEQFFGPGTRLTVL.

The gene calls are TRBV9 and TRBJ2-5; 7 bases map to TRBD1. J was trimmed by 3 bases and V by 3 bases; bases with no gene match: 5. The CDR3 consists of 14 residues. CDR1 SGDLS and CDR2 YYNGEE come from the germline V gene. The chain's CDR3 is CASSGQGFEETQYF. CDR3 DNA: TGTGCCAGCAGCGGACAGGGATTTGAAGAGACCCAGTACTTC.

The rearrangement joins TRBV4-1 to TRBJ2-1, with a tentative D call TRBD1 (6 bases). This CDR3 is 15 amino acids long. V was pared by 1 base and J by 4 bases, with 11 bases between. The V gene's germline CDR1 is MGHRA and CDR2 YSYEKL. The CDR3 sequence is CASSQVEGDYNEQFF. CDR3 sequence (DNA): TGCGCCAGCAGCCAAGTAGAGGGGGATTACAATGAGCAGTTCTTC.

This clone was recorded only once. Other DNA sequences in the same sample also yield this CDR3. This chain connects TRBV9 to TRBJ1-3; perhaps TRBD1 as D (6 bases). Germline V gene data show CDR1 as SGDLS and CDR2 as YYNGEE. There are 15 residues in the CDR3. V dropped 0 bases and J dropped 0 bases, with 7 bases sitting between them. CDR3 residues: CASSVEGGSGNTIYF. The CDR3 nucleotides read TGTGCCAGCAGCGTAGAAGGGGGCTCTGGAAACACCATATATTTT.

The genes are TRBV6-1 and TRBJ2-7; a possible D gene is TRBD1 (6 bases). Germline V CDR1 and CDR2: MNHNS, SASEGT. The CDR3 loop spans 13 amino acids. Trimming shortened V by 6 bases and J by 2 bases, and 11 bases separated the two germline ends. The CDR3 nucleotides read TGTGCCAGCAGGATGGACAGTACCTACGAGCAGTACTTC. This gives the protein CASRMDSTYEQYF.

In regard to this clone: Within the sample, other DNA sequences also encode this same CDR3. The V gene is TRBV4-1, the J gene TRBJ2-5; D is unresolved. The germline V gene encodes CDR1 MGHRA and CDR2 YSYEKL. CDR3 length: 13 amino acids. V dropped 1 base and J dropped 5 bases, with 8 bases sitting between them. CDR3 loop: CASSQVPGETQYF. CDR3 coding DNA: TGCGCCAGCAGCCAAGTCCCTGGGGAGACCCAGTACTTC.